What follows are 24 T cell receptor beta chains derived from one specimen sequenced in a study of shared clonotypes between healthy human individuals. This table comes from immunoSEQ multiplex PCR, and its TCRdb copy is limited to in-frame clones, with some not included. The sample holds 2 million to 3 million clones, over 85% seen once. Source material: naive CD4+ T cells from PBMCs. The subset is: CD45RA+ positively selected. The receptor set was obtained from a man aged 18 to 29 in good health. Some clones in this sample may be carry-over from other donors' samples.

This clone was seen just once. The gene calls are TRBV18 and TRBJ1-3; D call uncertain. Trimming took 3 bases from V and 4 from J, leaving 7 bases between them. The CDR3 is made up of 13 amino acids. Germline lookup yields CDR1 KGHSH and CDR2 LQKENI. The CDR3 protein is CASSPSQGNTIYF. In DNA form, the CDR3 reads TGTGCCAGCTCACCTTCTCAGGGAAACACCATATATTTT.

The J gene is TRBJ2-5, the V gene TRBV11-2; D is perhaps TRBD1 (6 bases). From germline, CDR1 is SGHAT and CDR2 FQNNGV. V was trimmed by 1 base and J by 5 bases, leaving 14 bases between them. CDR3 length: 15 residues. CDR3 bases: TGTGCCAGCAGCTTAGTTTTAGGGCAGGGGGAGACCCAGTACTTC. Amino acid sequence: CASSLVLGQGETQYF.

Comment on this clone: Additional DNA sequences in this sample encode the identical CDR3. The chain links TRBV29-1 to TRBJ2-7; TRBD1 or TRBD2 may be the D gene (5 bases each). Per the germline V gene, CDR1 is SQVTM and CDR2 is ANQGSEA. V lost 4 bases, J lost 0 bases, and 10 bases lay in between. The CDR3 runs to 13 residues. CDR3 sequence reads: CSVGRGPSYEQYF. DNA of the CDR3: TGCAGCGTTGGAAGGGGACCCTCCTACGAGCAGTACTTC.

The chain links TRBV11-2 to TRBJ2-7; a possible D gene is TRBD2 (6 bases). The CDR3 has 14 amino acids. V lost 5 bases to trimming and J lost 3 bases, with 14 bases between them. Germline V gene sequence: CDR1 SGHAT, CDR2 FQNNGV. The CDR3 region is CASSPTATSYEQYF. CDR3 bases: TGTGCCAGCAGCCCGACGGCGACTAGCTACGAGCAGTACTTC. Using reference TRBV11-2 and TRBJ2-7 for the parts outside the CDR3, the full variable domain is EAGVAQSPRYKIIEKRQSVAFWCNPISGHATLYWYQQILGQGPKLLIQFQNNGVVDDSQLPKDRFSAERLKGVDSTLKIQPAKLEDSAVYLCASSPTATSYEQYFGPGTRLTVT.

The gene calls are TRBV9 and TRBJ2-1; D not certain. The germline V gene encodes CDR1 SGDLS and CDR2 YYNGEE. The CDR3 runs to 12 residues. Between the trimmed V and J ends, which lost 1 base and 9 bases, there was a span of 8 bases. The CDR3 loop is CASSVYAGEQFF. The DNA for the CDR3 is TGTGCCAGCAGCGTATACGCCGGTGAGCAGTTCTTC.

The rearrangement joins TRBV19 to TRBJ2-5; 7 bases match TRBD1. V shed 5 bases, J shed 5 bases, and the junction held 5 bases outside the gene matches. Germline V gene lookup returns CDR1 LNHDA and CDR2 SQIVND (reference sequence). The CDR3 is 13 residues long. CDR3 region: CASSASDRETQYF. The DNA for the CDR3 is TGTGCCAGTAGTGCATCGGACAGGGAGACCCAGTACTTC.

The chain links TRBV11-3 to TRBJ2-3; tentative D call: TRBD1 (5 bases). The V and J ends lost 5 bases and 0 bases respectively, with 12 bases between them. Germline CDR1 is SGHNT and CDR2 is YENEEA. The CDR3 length is 15 residues. CDR3 nucleotide sequence: TGTGCCAGCAGCCAGGGTCCGTCAAGCACAGATACGCAGTATTTT. It translates to CASSQGPSSTDTQYF. Supplemented by reference TRBV11-3 and TRBJ2-3, the full variable domain reads EAGVVQSPRYKIIEKKQPVAFWCNPISGHNTLYWYLQNLGQGPELLIRYENEEAVDDSQLPKDRFSAERLKGVDSTLKIQPAELGDSAVYLCASSQGPSSTDTQYFGPGTRLTVL.

This rearrangement joins TRBV7-2 to TRBJ2-3, with a tentative D call TRBD2 (5 bases). V gave up 1 base and J gave up 0 bases, with 14 bases separating them. Germline V gives CDR1 SGHTA, CDR2 FQGNSA. The CDR3 totals 17 residues. CDR3: CASSLEVRVISTDTQYF. In DNA form, the CDR3 reads TGTGCCAGCAGCTTAGAAGTGCGGGTTATTAGCACAGATACGCAGTATTTT.

The chain combines TRBV6-6 with TRBJ1-1; D unclear. Germline lookup yields CDR1 MNHNY and CDR2 SVGAGI (reference sequence). The CDR3 covers 10 residues. The V end was cut by 6 bases, the J end by 8 bases, with 7 bases between. The CDR3 bases are TGTGCCAGCAGGCAGACAGAAGCTTTCTTT. Its protein product is CASRQTEAFF.

The V call is TRBV5-1, the J call TRBJ2-3; D is uncertain. V was cut by 4 bases and J by 9 bases, with 18 bases left in between. The CDR3 spans 14 residues. Germline V gene sequence: CDR1 SGHRS, CDR2 YFSETQ. CDR3 sequence reads: CASSPLPVHPTQYF. The CDR3 DNA reads TGCGCCAGCAGCCCCCTCCCGGTTCACCCGACGCAGTATTTT.

The chain carries TRBV30 and TRBJ2-1; 12 nucleotides agree with TRBD2. V gave up 1 base and J gave up 6 bases; unmatched junction bases: 4. CDR1 is GTSNPN, CDR2 SVGIG, per germline (reference sequence). The CDR3 sequence is 15 residues long. CDR3 amino acids: CAWSAGLAGFNEQFF. Written as DNA, the CDR3 is TGTGCCTGGAGTGCAGGACTAGCGGGGTTCAATGAGCAGTTCTTC.

V and J are TRBV15 and TRBJ1-5; D may be TRBD1 (6 bases). The CDR3 extends over 14 amino acids. Germline V lookup: CDR1 LNHNV, CDR2 YYDKDF (reference sequence). The germline V and J ends were trimmed by 7 bases and 2 bases, with 12 bases remaining between them. CDR3 residues: CATTTGPGNQPQHF. The CDR3 DNA follows: TGTGCCACCACAACAGGGCCCGGCAATCAGCCCCAGCATTTT.

The chain uses TRBV18 and TRBJ2-7; TRBD2 aligns across 11 bases. Germline values: CDR1 KGHSH, CDR2 LQKENI. V dropped 3 bases and J dropped 6; count of bases not matched to a gene: 7. There are 15 residues in the CDR3. The DNA of the CDR3 is TGTGCCAGCTCACCCGTAGCGGGAGGGCCGTCCGAGCAGTACTTC. It specifies CASSPVAGGPSEQYF.

The rearrangement joins TRBV27 to TRBJ2-1; D is possibly TRBD1 (6 bases). The CDR3 totals 15 residues. Trimming removed 1 base from V and 7 bases from J, with 14 bases in between. Per the germline V gene, CDR1 is MNHEY and CDR2 is SMNVEV (reference sequence). DNA of the CDR3: TGTGCCAGCAGTTTATTGTTGGGGGCGCGGAATGAGCAGTTCTTC. Protein: CASSLLLGARNEQFF.

The chain employs TRBV2 and TRBJ1-1, with no clear D. The length of the CDR3 is 11 residues. Germline V gives CDR1 SNHLY, CDR2 FYNNEI. Trimming removed 6 bases from V and 8 bases from J, with 10 bases in between. The CDR3 DNA reads as TGTGCCAGCAGCGGCGTTGGGGAAGCTTTCTTT. Protein sequence: CASSGVGEAFF.

The J gene is TRBJ1-2, the V gene TRBV6-5; no definite D call. The CDR3 loop spans 14 amino acids. CDR1 is MNHEY, CDR2 SVGAGI, per germline. V lost 0 bases, J lost 8 bases, and 13 bases lay in between. The chain's CDR3 is CASSYSPQSGGYTF. As DNA, the CDR3 is TGTGCCAGCAGTTACTCGCCCCAGTCGGGCGGCTACACCTTC.

CDR3 protein: CASSPEPGLYHEQYF. Here the CDR3 DNA reads TGTGCCAGCAGTCCTGAACCGGGACTATACCACGAGCAGTACTTC. The V call is TRBV27, the J call TRBJ2-7; 7 nucleotides align to TRBD2. Trimming at V came to 5 bases and at J to 5 bases, leaving 12 bases not matched to a gene. The CDR3 loop spans 15 amino acids. The germline V gene has CDR1 MNHEY and CDR2 SMNVEV (reference sequence).

The J gene is TRBJ2-1, the V gene TRBV5-1, with 10 bases lining up with TRBD2. Per germline, CDR1 SGHRS and CDR2 YFSETQ. There are 16 residues in the CDR3. Unmatched junction bases numbered 8, after V lost 4 bases and J lost 4 bases. The CDR3 spells CASSLGTSAFYNEQFF. The CDR3 region has the DNA TGCGCCAGCAGCCTCGGGACTAGCGCGTTTTACAATGAGCAGTTCTTC.

This chain uses TRBV7-9 with TRBJ2-7; 9 nucleotides match TRBD1. Trimming took 4 bases from V and 2 from J; bases not matched to a gene: 6. The CDR3 totals 15 residues. Germline-derived CDR1 and CDR2 are SEHNR and FQNEAQ (reference sequence). CDR3 nucleotides: TGTGCCAGCAGCTCCATACAGGGGGCCCCCTACGAGCAGTACTTC. Translated: CASSSIQGAPYEQYF.

J is TRBJ2-1 and V is TRBV4-2; 13 nucleotides line up with TRBD2. This CDR3 contains 16 residues. CDR1 is LGHNA, CDR2 YNFKEQ, per germline. Germline trimming cut 5 bases from V and 7 bases from J; bases unmatched to any gene: 8. The CDR3 here is CASSWIGLAGENEQFF. CDR3 nucleotides: TGTGCCAGCAGCTGGATTGGACTAGCGGGGGAAAATGAGCAGTTCTTC.

This chain joins TRBV9 and TRBJ2-7, with 8 positions matching TRBD2. The V gene end was trimmed by 4 bases and the J gene end by 0 bases; junction bases not matched to a gene: 3. Looked up from germline, CDR1 is SGDLS and CDR2 is YYNGEE. There are 14 residues in the CDR3. As DNA, the CDR3 is TGTGCCAGCAGCCGGGGGACTAGCTCCTACGAGCAGTACTTC. Amino acids: CASSRGTSSYEQYF.

CDR3 sequence reads: CSVGGQGFTDTQYF. CDR3 in DNA: TGCAGCGTTGGCGGACAGGGGTTCACAGATACGCAGTATTTT. The chain uses TRBV29-1 and TRBJ2-3, with 9 bases fitting TRBD1. In germline, CDR1 is SQVTM, CDR2 ANQGSEA. With 4 bases clipped from V and 2 bases from J, the junction kept 4 bases outside the gene matches. The CDR3 runs 14 residues.

The chain links TRBV6-5 to TRBJ2-1; D call uncertain. Between the trimmed V and J ends, which lost 9 bases and 1 base, there was a span of 7 bases. CDR3 length: 12 amino acids. Germline CDR1 is MNHEY and CDR2 is SVGAGI. The CDR3 protein is CASKGSYNEQFF. CDR3 nucleotides: TGTGCCAGTAAAGGGTCCTACAATGAGCAGTTCTTC.

The chain carries TRBV6-6 and TRBJ2-7; D may be TRBD2 (5 bases). Trimming pared 5 bases from V and 3 bases from J, leaving 11 bases between. CDR3 size: 13 residues. Germline CDR1 reads MNHNY; CDR2 reads SVGAGI (reference sequence). CDR3 sequence reads: CASSRAEVYEQYF. CDR3 nucleotides: TGTGCCAGCAGTCGAGCGGAAGTCTACGAGCAGTACTTC.